The source of this T cell receptor beta chain is a study of regulatory T cells in long-lasting Graves disease (dated by TCRdb to about 2021). For the study in its entirety: To count as having persistent Graves' disease, a patient had to have received antithyroid drug treatment for over 5 years with TSH receptor autoantibodies remaining persistently positive. On average, persistent Graves' disease patients in the clinical cohort had been on antithyroid drugs for around ten years. A total of about 33 samples were covered by TCR sequencing, comprising approximately 13 persistent and approximately 20 newly diagnosed Graves' disease patients. The study was conducted in China and was registered as a clinical trial. Peripheral blood TCR sequencing and RNA sequencing compared persistent Graves' disease patients with newly diagnosed Graves' disease patients.

For this clonotype: Its antigen has not been determined. Qualities for individual bases were not recorded, and no much larger clone is one base off.

The CDR3 runs 15 residues from the cysteine to the phenylalanine. Left in the record is the CDR3 DNA by itself, 45 bases read in frame from the first base. The germline V gene yields SQVTM for CDR1 and ANQGSEA for CDR2. Trimmed from V: 7 bases; trimmed from J: 4 bases; junction bases lacking a gene match: 15. The method behind the library was multiplex PCR. The run used an Illumina HiSeq 4000. iRepertoire HTBI primers and Arm-PCR amplification of CDR3 regions were used to construct TCR beta libraries. Gel purification was performed on PCR products prior to sequencing. In the source study's methods: A total of 62 TRBV and some 15 TRBJ segments were identified across samples and were used for gene usage analysis of CDR3 amino acid clonotypes. COPE and FqMerger were used to merge the filtered high-quality paired reads into contigs. BLAST was used to align contigs to IMGT TRBV, TRBD and TRBJ reference genes, with CDR3 defined following IMGT. Any clonotype with a frequency above 0.1% was counted as a highly expanded clone. Shannon entropy was used to measure repertoire diversity, and the Gini coefficient was used to measure V-J evenness. Public clonotypes were defined as clonotypes shared by more than one individual. TCRdb passed the public sequencing reads through fastp at Q25 and MiXCR, retaining productive beta sequences. Every entry covers one CDR3 protein and lists the most common genes and DNA from its rows. TCRdb, not the authors, supplied the V and J calls. Here the sample has 400,000 to 450,000 distinct CDR3 sequences; 20% to 30% occur a single time. The ten largest account for around 26% of the sample.

Broader findings and caveats from the paper: TRBV28, TRBJ1-2 and TRBJ2-5 were preferentially used in persistent disease, while TRBV20-1 and TRBJ2-1 were favored in newly diagnosed disease. Peripheral blood alone was examined, since thyroid tissue, which constituted the primary lesion, could not be accessed. As a limitation, the authors acknowledged that the small sample size may reduce accuracy. More public clonotypes were shared among persistent patients (roughly 3,000) than among newly diagnosed patients (more than 950). Sequencing and analysis were restricted to the TCR beta chain. Persistent Graves' disease patients showed lower TCR Shannon entropy and fewer highly expanded clones than newly diagnosed patients, suggesting clonal expansion.

This specimen's time point label, interpreted: persistent/refractory GD, antithyroid drugs over 5 years with positive TRAb. RNA was extracted from PBMCs in TRIzol for both TCR sequencing and RNA sequencing. The diagnosis of Graves' disease was made according to American Thyroid Association guidelines. Recruitment of patients was carried out at an endocrinology department in Xi'an, China. From each patient, approximately 10 milliliters of peripheral blood was collected into an EDTA anticoagulant tube. Ficoll Paque Plus density gradient separation was used to isolate PBMCs, and no further T cell sorting was done. An Agilent 2100 Bioanalyzer and agarose gel were used to check RNA quality, while a NanoDrop 2000 measured RNA concentration.

The sample in question was peripheral blood mononuclear cells (PBMCs), obtained when the disease was refractory, from a patient treated with antithyroid drugs. This TCR derives from a female donor with Graves disease. Recombination linked TRBV29-1 to TRBJ1-2; TRBD1 matches 7 bases in the middle. The CDR3 region: CSGVGGTAGSYGYTF. The base sequence is TGCAGCGGGGTTGGAGGGACAGCGGGCTCCTATGGCTACACCTTC.